These 32 T cell receptor beta chains were all obtained from the same sample, sequenced in a study of T cell responses to AZD1222 COVID-19 vaccine. Clones were sequenced by immunoSEQ multiplex PCR, and TCRdb holds only the in-frame ones, with some missing. Among roughly 170,000 clones listed, approximately 90% were seen once. The material sequenced was peripheral blood, taken on day 0 of AZD1222 vaccination. Every receptor here comes from an adult in good health.

CDR3 bases: TGTGCCAGCAGTTCACAACAGGGGGCATATGAGCAGTTCTTC. It yields the protein CASSSQQGAYEQFF. The V and J genes are TRBV25-1 and TRBJ2-1; 9 bases map to TRBD1. The CDR3 length is 14 residues. Germline V gene sequence: CDR1 MGHDK, CDR2 SYGVNS. The ends lost 5 bases at V and 8 bases at J; junction bases unmatched: 7.

The chain recombines TRBV19 with TRBJ1-2, with TRBD1 matching 7 bases. This CDR3 has 14 amino acids. V shed 7 bases, J shed 4 bases, and the junction held 9 bases outside the gene matches. Germline CDR1 and CDR2: LNHDA and SQIVND (reference sequence). CDR3 region: CASTEGAEVYGYTF. The CDR3 DNA is TGTGCCAGTACCGAGGGGGCGGAAGTCTATGGCTACACCTTC. The entire variable domain, with the rest obtained from reference TRBV19 and TRBJ1-2, is as follows: DGGITQSPKYLFRKEGQNVTLSCEQNLNHDAMYWYRQDPGQGLRLIYYSQIVNDFQKGDIAEGYSVSREKKESFPLTVTSAQKNPTAFYLCASTEGAEVYGYTFGSGTRLTVV.

The J gene is TRBJ2-2, the V gene TRBV18, with D hard to call. This CDR3 has 11 residues. With 5 bases removed from V and 5 bases from J, the gap between germline ends came to 3 bases. The germline CDR1 and CDR2 sequences are KGHSH and LQKENI. DNA for the CDR3: TGTGCCAGCTCAAAGACCGGGGAGCTGTTTTTT. Its translation is CASSKTGELFF.

The CDR3 DNA is TGCAGCGTTGTGCCCTCCGGGAGCACTGAAGCTTTCTTT. It is translated as CSVVPSGSTEAFF. The chain recombines TRBV29-1 with TRBJ1-1; D ambiguous. V was cut by 4 bases and J by 4 bases, with 13 bases left in between. Germline CDR1 and CDR2: SQVTM and ANQGSEA. The CDR3 runs 13 residues.

The chain recombines TRBV7-2 with TRBJ1-1, with TRBD1 as a possible D gene (6 bases). V dropped 3 bases and J dropped 7 bases, with 12 bases sitting between them. The CDR3 is 13 residues long. Germline V gene sequence: CDR1 SGHTA, CDR2 FQGNSA. The CDR3 DNA reads TGTGCCAGCAGCTTCAACAGGGATAGTGAAGCTTTCTTT. Amino acids: CASSFNRDSEAFF.

The chain uses TRBV5-1 and TRBJ2-1; D may be TRBD1 or TRBD2 (5 bases each). The CDR3 is 15 amino acids. Germline-derived CDR1 and CDR2 are SGHRS and YFSETQ. The V end lost 7 bases, the J end lost 0 bases, and 14 bases lay between the germline ends. The CDR3 loop is CASGAWGSSYNEQFF. CDR3 nucleotide sequence: TGCGCCAGCGGCGCTTGGGGGAGCTCCTACAATGAGCAGTTCTTC.

The CDR3 protein is CAISDRGYSNEQFF. The DNA of the CDR3 is TGTGCCATCAGTGATCGGGGGTATAGCAATGAGCAGTTCTTC. The V gene is TRBV10-3, the J gene TRBJ2-1, with TRBD2 as a possible D gene (6 bases). The CDR3 has 14 amino acids. Germline V gives CDR1 ENHRY, CDR2 SYGVKD. With 3 bases removed from V and 6 bases from J, the gap between germline ends came to 12 bases.

This clone was counted many times. This chain connects TRBV4-1 to TRBJ2-2; 7 nucleotides line up with TRBD2. The CDR3 totals 20 residues. The germline V gene has CDR1 MGHRA and CDR2 YSYEKL. Trimming at V came to 1 base and at J to 0 bases, leaving 14 bases not matched to a gene. The CDR3 DNA is TGCGCCAGCAGCCAAGCAAGCCTTCGTCGGCTAGCGGCGAACACCGGGGAGCTGTTTTTT. It yields the protein CASSQASLRRLAANTGELFF.

This clone was observed a single time. This chain joins TRBV4-1 and TRBJ1-5; no definite D call. Germline lookup yields CDR1 MGHRA and CDR2 YSYEKL. The CDR3 has 17 amino acids. V was pared by 0 bases and J by 0 bases, with 12 bases between. CDR3 sequence reads: CASSQDLSGDSNQPQHF. The CDR3 DNA sequence: TGCGCCAGCAGCCAAGATCTGTCCGGGGATAGCAATCAGCCCCAGCATTTT.

The J gene is TRBJ1-2, the V gene TRBV5-5; D perhaps matches TRBD1 (5 bases). The V end lost 0 bases, the J end lost 4 bases, and 16 bases lay between the germline ends. Germline V gene lookup returns CDR1 SGHKS and CDR2 YYEKEE (reference sequence). The CDR3 runs 16 residues. The CDR3, as DNA: TGTGCCAGCAGCTTGGGTCAAGGGTTGGGGCTCTATGGCTACACCTTC. Protein sequence: CASSLGQGLGLYGYTF.

J is TRBJ2-7 and V is TRBV5-4, with D unclear. Between the trimmed V and J ends, which lost 5 bases and 0 bases, there was a span of 9 bases. The CDR3 totals 13 residues. Germline CDR1 is SGHNT and CDR2 is YYREEE (reference sequence). As DNA, the CDR3 is TGTGCCAGCAGGGGGAATAACTCCTACGAGCAGTACTTC. Translation: CASRGNNSYEQYF.

V gene TRBV19 combines with J gene TRBJ1-2; 7 bases fit TRBD1. This CDR3 has 15 residues. V dropped 4 bases and J dropped 4; count of bases not matched to a gene: 9. Germline V gene data show CDR1 as LNHDA and CDR2 as SQIVND (reference sequence). The CDR3 DNA sequence: TGTGCCAGTAGTACAGGACAGGTTAACTTCTATGGCTACACCTTC. This gives the protein CASSTGQVNFYGYTF.

The rearrangement joins TRBV5-4 to TRBJ2-7; D not resolved. V dropped 0 bases and J dropped 0 bases, with 7 bases sitting between them. The CDR3 extends over 14 amino acids. Germline CDR1 SGHNT, CDR2 YYREEE (reference sequence). CDR3 protein: CASSLGRFSYEQYF. In nucleotides, the CDR3 is TGTGCCAGCAGCTTGGGGAGATTCTCCTACGAGCAGTACTTC.

V gene TRBV6-6 combines with J gene TRBJ1-2; 8 bases match TRBD1. The germline V gene encodes CDR1 MNHNY and CDR2 SVGAGI (reference sequence). There are 14 residues in the CDR3. With 5 bases clipped from V and 4 bases from J, the junction kept 6 bases outside the gene matches. DNA of the CDR3: TGTGCCAGCAGTAGACAGGGGTCCTCCTATGGCTACACCTTC. Translated, it gives CASSRQGSSYGYTF.

This sequence joins TRBV5-8 and TRBJ2-4; TRBD1 agrees at 7 bases. The germline gives CDR1 SGHTS, CDR2 YDEGEE. V gave up 0 bases and J gave up 13 bases; unmatched junction bases: 7. The CDR3 runs 13 residues. CDR3 nucleotides: TGTGCCAGCAGCTTGGAGCCTTGGGACAGCCAGTACTTC. This sequence encodes CASSLEPWDSQYF.

The gene calls are TRBV15 and TRBJ2-1; 8 positions match TRBD2. CDR1 is LNHNV and CDR2 is YYDKDF in the germline V gene (reference sequence). The CDR3 sequence is 16 residues long. V trimming: 7 bases; J trimming: 10 bases; junction bases outside the gene matches: 18. The CDR3 region has the DNA TGTGCCACCAACCCGACTAGCGACTTAAAAGGGGAAGAGCAGTTCTTC. Its translation: CATNPTSDLKGEEQFF.

The chain recombines TRBV5-1 with TRBJ2-7, with 9 bases matching TRBD2. The CDR3 runs 17 residues. Germline V gives CDR1 SGHRS, CDR2 YFSETQ. Trimming took 0 bases from V and 3 from J; bases not matched to a gene: 10. Here the CDR3 DNA reads TGCGCCAGCAGCTTGGCACGGGTCGTTAGCGGGAGCTACGAGCAGTACTTC. Translated, it gives CASSLARVVSGSYEQYF.

The chain has TRBV29-1 and TRBJ2-1, with a tentative D call TRBD1 (6 bases). The germline CDR1 and CDR2 sequences are SQVTM and ANQGSEA. There are 14 residues in the CDR3. Trimming took off 8 bases at V and 2 bases at J, with 16 bases between the two ends. The CDR3 loop is CSFPGTQTYNEQFF. CDR3 coding DNA: TGCAGCTTTCCGGGGACACAAACCTACAATGAGCAGTTCTTC.

As concerns this clone: Relative to the germline gene, one junction end is altered; a read error may explain this. This chain joins TRBV27 and TRBJ2-7; 13 nucleotides line up with TRBD2. CDR1 and CDR2 (germline): MNHEY, SMNVEV (reference sequence). This CDR3 has 15 residues. CDR3 sequence (DNA): TGTGCCAGCAGTTTAACTAGGACTAGCGGGAGTTTCTTGCACTTC. This sequence encodes CASSLTRTSGSFLHF.

This rearrangement joins TRBV6-6 to TRBJ1-6; 8 nucleotides match TRBD1. The CDR3 is 15 amino acids. Germline V CDR1 and CDR2: MNHNY, SVGAGI (reference sequence). J gave up 6 bases and V 4 bases, and 5 bases lay outside the gene matches. The CDR3 coding sequence is TGTGCCAGCAGTTTATCGGGACAGGCTAATTCACCCCTCCACTTT. Translating gives CASSLSGQANSPLHF.

Only a few counts were recorded for this clone. J is TRBJ2-5 and V is TRBV10-3; 10 nucleotides align to TRBD1. CDR3 length equals 14 residues. Germline V lookup: CDR1 ENHRY, CDR2 SYGVKD. V was clipped by 5 bases and J by 3 bases; unmatched bases: 3. CDR3 region: CAISQGQGKETQYF. CDR3 DNA sequence: TGTGCCATCAGTCAGGGACAGGGGAAAGAGACCCAGTACTTC.

This chain joins TRBV6-5 and TRBJ1-3; 7 nucleotides agree with TRBD1. V dropped 0 bases and J dropped 2; count of bases not matched to a gene: 1. The CDR3 length is 15 residues. CDR1 is MNHEY and CDR2 is SVGAGI in the germline V gene. The CDR3 DNA sequence: TGTGCCAGCAGTTACTCCGACAGGGCTGGAAACACCATATATTTT. It specifies CASSYSDRAGNTIYF.

V gene TRBV6-4 combines with J gene TRBJ1-5; the match to TRBD1 covers 10 bases. The CDR3 totals 15 residues. Germline lookup yields CDR1 MRHNA and CDR2 SNTAGT. V gave up 5 bases and J gave up 6 bases; unmatched junction bases: 7. The chain's CDR3 is CASSQTGGFGQPQHF. The CDR3 DNA reads as TGTGCCAGCAGTCAGACAGGGGGCTTCGGTCAGCCCCAGCATTTT.

This chain joins TRBV5-1 and TRBJ1-2, with D possibly being TRBD1 (6 bases). The CDR3 runs 17 residues. Germline V gene data show CDR1 as SGHRS and CDR2 as YFSETQ. The V end lost 2 bases, the J end lost 3 bases, and 20 bases lay between the germline ends. This chain's CDR3 is CASSLGGTAGVDYGYTF. CDR3 in DNA: TGCGCCAGCAGCTTAGGGGGTACGGCAGGGGTCGACTATGGCTACACCTTC.

This clone was counted once. The chain employs TRBV30 and TRBJ1-6; 9 positions match TRBD1. V dropped 3 bases and J dropped 9; count of bases not matched to a gene: 6. In germline, CDR1 is GTSNPN, CDR2 SVGIG (reference sequence). The CDR3 length is 14 residues. In DNA, the CDR3 is TGTGCCTGGAGCGAAGGGACAGGGCTTTCACCCCTCCACTTT. Amino acids: CAWSEGTGLSPLHF.

This clone appeared a few times. The chain combines TRBV5-1 with TRBJ2-5; 16 nucleotides line up with TRBD2. The CDR3 loop spans 18 amino acids. Germline CDR1 and CDR2: SGHRS and YFSETQ. The V and J ends lost 2 bases and 2 bases, in that order; junction bases with no gene match: 6. The CDR3 nucleotides are TGCGCCAGCAGCTTAGGGACTAGCGGGAGGGCTACACAAGAGACCCAGTACTTC. It translates to CASSLGTSGRATQETQYF.

Worth noting for this clone: In the same sample, other DNA sequences code for this CDR3. Here the CDR3 DNA reads TGCGCCAGCAGCTTGGGCAGGGGCACTAATGAAAAACTGTTTTTT. Translation: CASSLGRGTNEKLFF. The chain recombines TRBV5-1 with TRBJ1-4, with D possibly TRBD1 on 6 matching bases. The length of the CDR3 is 15 residues. Germline lookup yields CDR1 SGHRS and CDR2 YFSETQ. Trimming cost V 0 bases and J 2 bases, with 8 bases left between them.

The chain joins TRBV5-1 to TRBJ1-4; no clear D gene. The length of the CDR3 is 15 residues. V was clipped by 4 bases and J by 8 bases, with 18 bases between them. Per the germline V gene, CDR1 is SGHRS and CDR2 is YFSETQ. The CDR3 loop reads CASSEGSNSWEKLFF. CDR3 nucleotide sequence: TGCGCCAGCAGCGAAGGATCAAACTCATGGGAAAAACTGTTTTTT.

V and J are TRBV9 and TRBJ2-3, with unresolved D. Germline CDR1 and CDR2: SGDLS and YYNGEE. The CDR3 runs 11 residues. Trimming removed 3 bases from V and 7 bases from J, with 6 bases in between. Here the CDR3 reads CASSGSYTQYF. CDR3 coding DNA: TGTGCCAGCAGCGGATCGTATACGCAGTATTTT.

A few counts support this clone. The chain carries TRBV5-6 and TRBJ1-1; 9 bases line up with TRBD1. Germline-derived CDR1 and CDR2 are SGHDT and YYEEEE. The CDR3 covers 15 residues. With V trimmed by 2 bases and J by 3 bases, 5 bases remained unmatched. The CDR3 DNA is TGTGCCAGCAGCTTCCACAGGGGGCTGTACACTGAAGCTTTCTTT. This codes for CASSFHRGLYTEAFF.

The V gene is TRBV10-3, the J gene TRBJ1-6; weak D call: TRBD1 (6 bases). The CDR3 is 15 amino acids. V dropped 0 bases and J dropped 10 bases, with 13 bases sitting between them. Germline assignment: CDR1 ENHRY and CDR2 SYGVKD. The CDR3 reads CAISESRGGGSPLHF. CDR3 in DNA: TGTGCCATCAGTGAGTCGCGAGGGGGAGGCTCACCCCTCCACTTT.

J is TRBJ2-2 and V is TRBV4-2; D uncertain. CDR1 is LGHNA and CDR2 is YNFKEQ in the germline V gene. V lost 2 bases to trimming and J lost 4 bases, with 17 bases between them. There are 17 residues in the CDR3. CDR3 region: CASSQTLKGVGTGELFF. CDR3 DNA sequence: TGTGCCAGCAGCCAAACCTTGAAGGGCGTGGGCACCGGGGAGCTGTTTTTT.